This T cell receptor (beta chain) was recorded in a study of cytomegalovirus exposure and HLA in healthy donors. The V end lost 5 bases, the J end lost 3 bases, and 16 bases lay between the germline ends. This CDR3 region has 15 residues. Germline assignment: CDR1 SEHNR and CDR2 FQNEAQ (reference sequence). Method: immunoSEQ multiplex PCR; TCRdb's copy keeps in-frame clones and lacks some. The top ten hold 0.6% to 0.85% of the sample, which has 140,000 to 150,000 clones, approximately 90% seen once. The receptor's source is a man between 18 and 35 years old in good health and CMV-seronegative. The sample taken for sequencing was PBMCs. The chain uses TRBV7-9 and TRBJ1-2; D is unclear. In nucleotides, the CDR3 is TGTGCCAGCAGCCCCGGACTCCTTAGAGACTATGGCTACACCTTC. It specifies CASSPGLLRDYGYTF. The full variable domain, its missing parts supplied by reference TRBV7-9 and TRBJ1-2, is DTGVSQNPRHKITKRGQNVTFRCDPISEHNRLYWYRQTLGQGPEFLTYFQNEAQLEKSRLLSDRFSAERPKGSFSTLEIQRTEQGDSAMYLCASSPGLLRDYGYTFGSGTRLTVV.